A selection of T cell receptor beta chains follows, all from one sample in a study of cytomegalovirus exposure and HLA in healthy donors. TCRdb's copy holds only in-frame clones and misses some; the assay was immunoSEQ multiplex PCR. The sample consists of about 130,000 clones, around 80% of them appearing once. Material for sequencing was PBMCs. All receptors come from a man aged 40-49 years in good health and CMV-seropositive. Each CDR3 is given with its conserved first and last residue. The D gene is left open where the match is weak. The listing skips clone size in some rows; elsewhere it reads once, few, many or a size class.

-	-	TRBV7-6	TRBJ2-2	TGTGCCAGCAGCCCCGAAGGAACGGGAAACACCGGGGAGCTGTTTTTT	CASSPEGTGNTGELFF
-	-	TRBV6-1	TRBJ1-2	TGTGCCAGCACACGACAGGATAACTATGGCTACACCTTC	CASTRQDNYGYTF
-	-	TRBV2	TRBJ2-5	TGTGCCAGCCTCTCGACTGCTCAAGAGACCCAGTACTTC	CASLSTAQETQYF
-	TRBD1	TRBV30	TRBJ2-7	TGTGCCTGGAGTCCGGGACAGGGGGCCTACGAGCAGTACTTC	CAWSPGQGAYEQYF
-	-	TRBV5-1	TRBJ2-7	TGCGCCAGCAGCACCACGGGAGAGATAGTCGGCGAGCAGTACTTC	CASSTTGEIVGEQYF
-	-	TRBV7-9	TRBJ1-2	TGTGCCAGCAGCTTTTCTCTTCACACGAACTATGGCTACACCTTC	CASSFSLHTNYGYTF
-	-	TRBV19	TRBJ2-1	TGTGCCAGTAGCCTTTCACTAGGGGGCTCCTACAATGAGCAGTTCTTC	CASSLSLGGSYNEQFF
-	-	TRBV30	TRBJ1-6	TGTGCCTGGAGTAGGGGCAGGGATAATTCACCCCTCCACTTT	CAWSRGRDNSPLHF
-	-	TRBV9	TRBJ2-1	TGTGCCAGCAGCGTAGACCCCGGGAATGAGCAGTTCTTC	CASSVDPGNEQFF
few	TRBD2	TRBV6-6	TRBJ2-3	TGTGCCAGCAGCCGCAGGGACTACGATACGCAGTATTTT	CASSRRDYDTQYF
-	TRBD1	TRBV10-3	TRBJ2-1	TGTGCCATCAGTTCTCCGGGGACAGGGGTAGTGAATGAGCAGTTCTTC	CAISSPGTGVVNEQFF